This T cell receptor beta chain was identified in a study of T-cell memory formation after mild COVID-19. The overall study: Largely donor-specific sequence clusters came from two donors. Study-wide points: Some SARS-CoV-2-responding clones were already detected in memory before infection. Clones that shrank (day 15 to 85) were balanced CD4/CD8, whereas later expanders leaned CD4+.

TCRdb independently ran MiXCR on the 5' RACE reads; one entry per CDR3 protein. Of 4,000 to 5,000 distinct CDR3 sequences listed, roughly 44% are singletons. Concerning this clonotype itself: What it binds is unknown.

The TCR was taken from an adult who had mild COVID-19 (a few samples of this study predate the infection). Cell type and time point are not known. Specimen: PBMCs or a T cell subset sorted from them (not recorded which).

The chain's CDR3 is CASSPAGSTTQYF. The CDR3, as DNA: TGTGCCAGCTCACCGGCAGGGAGTACGACCCAGTACTTC. This chain joins TRBV18 and TRBJ2-5, with D perhaps matching TRBD1 or TRBD2 (5 bases each). This CDR3 has 13 amino acids. Germline CDR1 reads KGHSH; CDR2 reads LQKENI. Trimming removed 3 bases from V and 7 bases from J, with 12 bases in between.